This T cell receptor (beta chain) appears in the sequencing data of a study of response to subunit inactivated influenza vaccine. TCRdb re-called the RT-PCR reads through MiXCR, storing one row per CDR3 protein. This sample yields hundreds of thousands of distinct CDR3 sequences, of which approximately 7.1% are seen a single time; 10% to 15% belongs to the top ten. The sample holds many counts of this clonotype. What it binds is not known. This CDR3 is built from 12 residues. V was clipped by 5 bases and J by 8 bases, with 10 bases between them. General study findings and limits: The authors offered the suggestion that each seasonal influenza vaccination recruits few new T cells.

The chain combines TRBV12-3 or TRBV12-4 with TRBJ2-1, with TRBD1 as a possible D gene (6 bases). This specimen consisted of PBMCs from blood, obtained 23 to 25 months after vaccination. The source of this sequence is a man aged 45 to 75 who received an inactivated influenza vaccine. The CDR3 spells CASSKQGHEQFF. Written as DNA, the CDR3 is TGTGCCAGCAGTAAACAGGGCCATGAGCAGTTCTTC.